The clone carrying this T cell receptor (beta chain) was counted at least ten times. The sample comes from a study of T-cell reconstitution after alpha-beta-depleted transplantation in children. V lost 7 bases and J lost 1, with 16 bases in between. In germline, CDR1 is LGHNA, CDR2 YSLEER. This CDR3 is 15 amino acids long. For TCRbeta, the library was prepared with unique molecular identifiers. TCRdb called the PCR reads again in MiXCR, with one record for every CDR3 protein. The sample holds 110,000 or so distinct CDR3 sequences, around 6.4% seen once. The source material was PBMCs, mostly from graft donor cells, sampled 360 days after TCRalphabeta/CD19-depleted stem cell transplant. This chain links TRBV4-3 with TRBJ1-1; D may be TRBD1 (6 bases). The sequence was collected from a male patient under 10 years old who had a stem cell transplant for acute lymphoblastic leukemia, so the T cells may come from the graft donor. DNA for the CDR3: TGCGCCAGCACCAGGATCAGGGGTGGGAACACTGAAGCTTTCTTT. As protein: CASTRIRGGNTEAFF.